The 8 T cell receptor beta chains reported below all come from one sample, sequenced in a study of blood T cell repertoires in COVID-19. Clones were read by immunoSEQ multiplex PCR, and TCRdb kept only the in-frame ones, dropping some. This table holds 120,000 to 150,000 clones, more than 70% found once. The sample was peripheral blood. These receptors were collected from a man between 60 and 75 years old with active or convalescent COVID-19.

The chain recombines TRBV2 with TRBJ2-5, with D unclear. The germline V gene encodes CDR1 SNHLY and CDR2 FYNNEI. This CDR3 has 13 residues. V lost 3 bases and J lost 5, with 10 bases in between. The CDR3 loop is CASSDKVGETQYF. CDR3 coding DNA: TGTGCCAGCAGTGATAAGGTCGGGGAGACCCAGTACTTC. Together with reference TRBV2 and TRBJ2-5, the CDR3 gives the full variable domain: EPEVTQTPSHQVTQMGQEVILRCVPISNHLYFYWYRQILGQKVEFLVSFYNNEISEKSEIFDDQFSVERPDGSNFTLKIRSTKLEDSAMYFCASSDKVGETQYFGPGTRLLVL.

The CDR3 loop reads CASSLDRGSTEAFF. In nucleotides, the CDR3 is TGTGCCAGCAGCCTGGACAGGGGAAGCACTGAAGCTTTCTTT. The chain carries TRBV7-3 and TRBJ1-1, with 9 positions matching TRBD1. In germline, CDR1 is SGHTA, CDR2 FQGTGA. V trimming: 5 bases; J trimming: 4 bases; junction bases outside the gene matches: 5. This CDR3 is built from 14 residues.

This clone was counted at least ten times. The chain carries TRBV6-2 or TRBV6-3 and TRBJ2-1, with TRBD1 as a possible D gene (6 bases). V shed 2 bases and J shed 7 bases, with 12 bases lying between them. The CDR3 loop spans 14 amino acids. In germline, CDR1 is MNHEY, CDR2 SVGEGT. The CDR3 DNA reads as TGTGCCAGCAGTTACGGGAACAGGGCGAATGAGCAGTTCTTC. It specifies CASSYGNRANEQFF.

CDR3 sequence: CASTPGGQETQYF. The CDR3 DNA reads as TGTGCCAGCACTCCCGGGGGCCAAGAGACCCAGTACTTC. The genes are TRBV2 and TRBJ2-5, with a tentative D call TRBD2 (6 bases). The germline V and J ends were trimmed by 7 bases and 1 base, with 10 bases remaining between them. CDR1 is SNHLY and CDR2 is FYNNEI in the germline V gene. The CDR3 runs to 13 residues.

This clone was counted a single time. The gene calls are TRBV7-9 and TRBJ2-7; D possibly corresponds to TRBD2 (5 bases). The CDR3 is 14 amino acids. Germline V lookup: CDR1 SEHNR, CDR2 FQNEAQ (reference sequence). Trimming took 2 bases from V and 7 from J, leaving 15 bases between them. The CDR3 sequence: CASSLPFGTGEQYF. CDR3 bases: TGTGCCAGCAGCTTACCCTTCGGTACGGGGGAGCAGTACTTC. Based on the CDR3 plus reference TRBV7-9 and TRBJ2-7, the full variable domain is DTGVSQNPRHKITKRGQNVTFRCDPISEHNRLYWYRQTLGQGPEFLTYFQNEAQLEKSRLLSDRFSAERPKGSFSTLEIQRTEQGDSAMYLCASSLPFGTGEQYFGPGTRLTVT.

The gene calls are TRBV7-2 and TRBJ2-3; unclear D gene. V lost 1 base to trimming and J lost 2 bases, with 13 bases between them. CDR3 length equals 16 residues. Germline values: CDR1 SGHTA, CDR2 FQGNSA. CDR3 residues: CASSLETYTFTDTQYF. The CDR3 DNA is TGTGCCAGCAGCTTAGAGACTTACACTTTCACAGATACGCAGTATTTT.

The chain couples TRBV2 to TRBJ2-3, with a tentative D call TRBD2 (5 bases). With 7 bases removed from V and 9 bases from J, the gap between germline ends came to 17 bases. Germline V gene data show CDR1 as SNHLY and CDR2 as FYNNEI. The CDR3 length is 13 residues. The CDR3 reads CASTGFAGETQYF. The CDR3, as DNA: TGTGCCAGCACGGGGTTTGCCGGGGAGACGCAGTATTTT.

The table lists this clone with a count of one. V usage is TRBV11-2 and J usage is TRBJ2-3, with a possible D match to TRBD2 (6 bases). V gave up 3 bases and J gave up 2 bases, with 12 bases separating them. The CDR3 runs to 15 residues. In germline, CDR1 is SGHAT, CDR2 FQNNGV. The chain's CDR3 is CASSFLGLLTDTQYF. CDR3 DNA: TGTGCCAGCAGCTTCTTGGGACTCCTCACAGATACGCAGTATTTT.